The 5 T cell receptor beta chains below were found in one sample sequenced in a study of blood T cells in healthy people across ages. Alongside a J-beta primer mix, a sample-barcoded 5' primer served in a second PCR lasting roughly 6 to 11 cycles. Each CDR3 protein gets one entry after TCRdb re-called the 5' RACE reads with MiXCR. The sample comprises some 860,000 distinct CDR3 sequences, roughly 50% of which are singletons, and around 24% rests with the top ten. Sequencing was performed on blood. Receptor source: a man aged 40-49 years in good health.

This clonotype was counted a few times. The chain has TRBV20-1 and TRBJ2-7; maybe TRBD1 (7 bases). This CDR3 has 16 amino acids. Trimming shortened V by 3 bases and J by 1 base, and 19 bases separated the two germline ends. Germline loops: CDR1 DFQATT, CDR2 SNEGSKA (reference sequence). This chain's CDR3 is CSASRGVPKSSYEQYF. The CDR3 DNA reads TGCAGTGCTAGCAGGGGGGTTCCTAAATCATCCTACGAGCAGTACTTC.

This clonotype was picked up a small number of times. The V and J genes are TRBV5-1 and TRBJ1-4, with 10 bases that match TRBD1. The CDR3 runs to 17 residues. With V trimmed by 2 bases and J by 5 bases, 9 bases remained unmatched. Germline V CDR1 and CDR2: SGHRS, YFSETQ. CDR3 nucleotide sequence: TGCGCCAGCAGCTTCCGGACAGGGGGGACTCGAAATGAAAAACTGTTTTTT. Amino acids: CASSFRTGGTRNEKLFF.

The chain joins TRBV12-3 or TRBV12-4 to TRBJ2-1; 10 bases map to TRBD2. The V gene end was trimmed by 6 bases and the J gene end by 2 bases; junction bases not matched to a gene: 10. The CDR3 runs 17 residues. The CDR3 coding sequence is TGTGCCAGCAGACCTAGGAGCGGGGGGGCCCCCTACAATGAGCAGTTCTTC. Translation: CASRPRSGGAPYNEQFF.

The table lists this clonotype with a count of one. V and J are TRBV27 and TRBJ1-2; D gene unclear. From germline, CDR1 is MNHEY and CDR2 SMNVEV (reference sequence). The CDR3 contains 15 residues. V was pared by 4 bases and J by 8 bases, with 20 bases between. CDR3: CASSSRTAQASGYTF. The CDR3 DNA is TGTGCCAGCAGTTCCCGGACTGCGCAGGCCAGCGGCTACACCTTC.

This clonotype was observed a few times. As DNA, the CDR3 is TGTGCCACCAGCAGAGTGGGACAGGGCGATGGCTACACCTTC. Encoded protein: CATSRVGQGDGYTF. The V call is TRBV15, the J call TRBJ1-2; TRBD1 matches 9 bases. V was pared by 1 base and J by 6 bases, with 3 bases of the junction left unmatched. In germline, CDR1 is LNHNV, CDR2 YYDKDF (reference sequence). The CDR3 covers 14 residues.